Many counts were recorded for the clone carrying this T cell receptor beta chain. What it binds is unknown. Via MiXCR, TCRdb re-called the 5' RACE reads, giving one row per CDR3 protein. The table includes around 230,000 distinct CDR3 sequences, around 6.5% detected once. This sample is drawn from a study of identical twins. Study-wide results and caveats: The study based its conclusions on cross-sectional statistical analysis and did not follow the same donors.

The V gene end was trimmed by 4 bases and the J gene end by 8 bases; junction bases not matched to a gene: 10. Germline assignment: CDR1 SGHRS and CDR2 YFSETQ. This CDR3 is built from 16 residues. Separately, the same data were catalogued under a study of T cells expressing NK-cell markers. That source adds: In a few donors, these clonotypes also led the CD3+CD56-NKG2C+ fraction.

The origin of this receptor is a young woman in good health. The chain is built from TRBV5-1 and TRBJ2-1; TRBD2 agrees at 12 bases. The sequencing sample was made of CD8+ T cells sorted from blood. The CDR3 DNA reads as TGCGCCAGCAGCCTGACTAGCGGGGGAGCTCCGGATGAGCAGTTCTTC. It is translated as CASSLTSGGAPDEQFF.